This T cell receptor (beta chain) derives from a study of cytomegalovirus exposure and HLA in healthy donors. Findings and caveats of the study: Previous analysis showed most TCR beta V segments were productive about 87% or about 30% of the time. High specificity and sensitivity for cytomegalovirus status were reported for the classifier.

This clone showed up just once. Its target is unknown. This CDR3 is 15 amino acids long. V lost 5 bases and J lost 0, with 11 bases in between. Germline assignment: CDR1 SGHTA and CDR2 FQGNSA. The PCR contained 60 Vbeta and 13 Jbeta primers. The protocol was immunoSEQ multiplex PCR, while the TCRdb copy is restricted to in-frame clones and leaves out a portion. The table has 150,000 or so clones, around four fifths seen once. The chain joins TRBV7-2 to TRBJ1-3; D perhaps matches TRBD1 (6 bases). Sequenced: PBMCs. This sequence originates from a man aged 30-40 years in good health and CMV-seronegative. The CDR3 nucleotides read TGTGCCAGCAGCCTACGACAGGACTCTGGAAACACCATATATTTT. Protein sequence: CASSLRQDSGNTIYF.